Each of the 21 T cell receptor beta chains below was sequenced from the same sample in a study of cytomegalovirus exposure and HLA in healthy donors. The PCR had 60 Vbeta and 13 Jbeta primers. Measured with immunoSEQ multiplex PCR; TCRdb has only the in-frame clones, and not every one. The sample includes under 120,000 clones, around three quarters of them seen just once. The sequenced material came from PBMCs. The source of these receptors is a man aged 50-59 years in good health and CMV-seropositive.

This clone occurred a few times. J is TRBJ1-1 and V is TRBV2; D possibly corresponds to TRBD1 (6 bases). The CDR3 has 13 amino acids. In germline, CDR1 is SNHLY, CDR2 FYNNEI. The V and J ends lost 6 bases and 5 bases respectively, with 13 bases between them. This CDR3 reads CASRQTGRTEAFF. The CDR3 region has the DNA TGTGCCAGCAGGCAGACAGGCAGGACTGAAGCTTTCTTT.

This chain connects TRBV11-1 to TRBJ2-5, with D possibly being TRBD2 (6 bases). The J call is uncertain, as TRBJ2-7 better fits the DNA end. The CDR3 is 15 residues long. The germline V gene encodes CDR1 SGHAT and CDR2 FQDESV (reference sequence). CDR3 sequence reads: CASSFMGTDSYEQYF. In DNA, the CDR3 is TGTGCCAGCAGCTTTATGGGGACTGACTCCTACGAGCAGTACTTC.

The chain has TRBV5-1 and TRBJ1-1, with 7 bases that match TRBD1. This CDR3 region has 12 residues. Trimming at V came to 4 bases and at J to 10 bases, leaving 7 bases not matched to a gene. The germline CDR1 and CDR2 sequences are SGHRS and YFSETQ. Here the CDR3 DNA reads TGCGCCAGCAGCCCCCGGACAGGACTAGCTTTCTTT. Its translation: CASSPRTGLAFF.

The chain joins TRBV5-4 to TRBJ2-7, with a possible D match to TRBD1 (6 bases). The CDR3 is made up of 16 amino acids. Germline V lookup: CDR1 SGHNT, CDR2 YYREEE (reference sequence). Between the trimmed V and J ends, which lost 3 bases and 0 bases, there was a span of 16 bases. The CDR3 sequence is CASSSIDRYSSYEQYF. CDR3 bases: TGTGCCAGCAGCTCGATAGACAGGTACAGCTCCTACGAGCAGTACTTC. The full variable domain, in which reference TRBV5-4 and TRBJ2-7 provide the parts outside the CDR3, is ETGVTQSPTHLIKTRGQQVTLRCSSQSGHNTVSWYQQALGQGPQFIFQYYREEENGRGNFPPRFSGLQFPNYSSELNVNALELDDSALYLCASSSIDRYSSYEQYFGPGTRLTVT.

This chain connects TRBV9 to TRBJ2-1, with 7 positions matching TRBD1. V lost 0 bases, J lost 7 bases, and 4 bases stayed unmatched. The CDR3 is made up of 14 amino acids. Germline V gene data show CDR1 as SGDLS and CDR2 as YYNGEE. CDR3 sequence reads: CASSVGQGKNEQFF. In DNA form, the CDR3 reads TGTGCCAGCAGCGTAGGACAGGGTAAAAATGAGCAGTTCTTC.

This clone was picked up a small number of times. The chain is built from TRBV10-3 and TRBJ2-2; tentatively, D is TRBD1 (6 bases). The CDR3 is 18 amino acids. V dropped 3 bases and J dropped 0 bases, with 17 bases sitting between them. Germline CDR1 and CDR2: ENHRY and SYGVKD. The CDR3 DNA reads TGTGCCATCAGTGACCCGCAGGGGAGTGGCCCGAACACCGGGGAGCTGTTTTTT. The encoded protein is CAISDPQGSGPNTGELFF.

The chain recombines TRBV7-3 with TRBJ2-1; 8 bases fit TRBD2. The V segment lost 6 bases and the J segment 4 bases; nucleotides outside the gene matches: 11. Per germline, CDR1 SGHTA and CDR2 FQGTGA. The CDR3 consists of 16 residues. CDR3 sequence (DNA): TGTGCCAGCAGTGCGGGGGGCGGGGGGTCTTACAATGAGCAGTTCTTC. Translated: CASSAGGGGSYNEQFF.

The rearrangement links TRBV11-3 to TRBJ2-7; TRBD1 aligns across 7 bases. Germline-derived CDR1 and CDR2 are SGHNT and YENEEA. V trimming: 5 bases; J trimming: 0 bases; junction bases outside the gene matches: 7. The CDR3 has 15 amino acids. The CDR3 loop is CASSLGQDPSYEQYF. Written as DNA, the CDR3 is TGTGCCAGCAGCCTCGGACAGGACCCCTCCTACGAGCAGTACTTC.

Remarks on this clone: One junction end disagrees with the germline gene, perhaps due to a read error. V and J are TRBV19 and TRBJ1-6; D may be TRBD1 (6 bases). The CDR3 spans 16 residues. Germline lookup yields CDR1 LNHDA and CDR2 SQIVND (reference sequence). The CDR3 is CASSAAIGDNRAPHHF. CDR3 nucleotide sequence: TGTGCCAGTAGTGCCGCGATTGGGGACAACCGTGCCCCCCACCACTTT.

CDR3 protein: CASRNWVAGNEQFF. For the CDR3, the DNA is TGTGCCAGCAGGAACTGGGTCGCGGGCAATGAGCAGTTCTTC. The V gene is TRBV7-9, the J gene TRBJ2-1; possibly TRBD2 for D (5 bases). Germline CDR1 reads SEHNR; CDR2 reads FQNEAQ (reference sequence). V lost 6 bases to trimming and J lost 6 bases, with 15 bases between them. The CDR3 is 14 amino acids.

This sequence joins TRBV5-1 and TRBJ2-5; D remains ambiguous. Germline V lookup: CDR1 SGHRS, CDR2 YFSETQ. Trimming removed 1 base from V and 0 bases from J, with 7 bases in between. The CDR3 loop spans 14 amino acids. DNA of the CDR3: TGCGCCAGCAGCTTGATGCGCAACCAAGAGACCCAGTACTTC. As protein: CASSLMRNQETQYF.

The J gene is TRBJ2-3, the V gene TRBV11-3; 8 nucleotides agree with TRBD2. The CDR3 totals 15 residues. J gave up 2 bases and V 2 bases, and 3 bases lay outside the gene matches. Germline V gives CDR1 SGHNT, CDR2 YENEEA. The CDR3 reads CASSLSGGPTDTQYF. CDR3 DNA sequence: TGTGCCAGCAGCTTAAGCGGGGGACCCACAGATACGCAGTATTTT.

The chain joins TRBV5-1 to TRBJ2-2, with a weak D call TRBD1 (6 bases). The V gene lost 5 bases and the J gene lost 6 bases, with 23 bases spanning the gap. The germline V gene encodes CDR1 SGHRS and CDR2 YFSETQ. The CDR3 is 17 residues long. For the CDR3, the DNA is TGCGCCAGCAGACCACCGCCGCAGGGGTATAAGGCCGGGGAGCTGTTTTTT. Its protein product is CASRPPPQGYKAGELFF.

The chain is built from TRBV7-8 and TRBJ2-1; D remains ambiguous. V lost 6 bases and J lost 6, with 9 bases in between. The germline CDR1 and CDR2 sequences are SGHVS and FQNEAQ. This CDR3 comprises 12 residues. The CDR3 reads CASSPSGNEQFF. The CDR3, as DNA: TGTGCCAGCAGTCCTTCGGGCAATGAGCAGTTCTTC. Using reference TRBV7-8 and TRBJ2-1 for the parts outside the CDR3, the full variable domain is GAGVSQSPRYKVAKRGQDVALRCDPISGHVSLFWYQQALGQGPEFLTYFQNEAQLDKSGLPSDRFFAERPEGSVSTLKIQRTQQEDSAVYLCASSPSGNEQFFGPGTRLTVL.

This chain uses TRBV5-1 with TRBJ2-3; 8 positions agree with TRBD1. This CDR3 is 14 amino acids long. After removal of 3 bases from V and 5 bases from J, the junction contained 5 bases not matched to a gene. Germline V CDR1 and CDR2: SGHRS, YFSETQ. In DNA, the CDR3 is TGCGCCAGCAGCTCGACAGGGGCCCAAGATACGCAGTATTTT. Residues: CASSSTGAQDTQYF.

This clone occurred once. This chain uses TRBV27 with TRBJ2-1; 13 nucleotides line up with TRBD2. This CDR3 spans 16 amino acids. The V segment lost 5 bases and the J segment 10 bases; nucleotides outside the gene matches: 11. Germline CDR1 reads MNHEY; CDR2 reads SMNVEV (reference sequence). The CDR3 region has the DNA TGTGCCAGCAGTATGACTAGCGGGGGGCCCCCTTGGGAGCAGTTCTTC. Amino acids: CASSMTSGGPPWEQFF.

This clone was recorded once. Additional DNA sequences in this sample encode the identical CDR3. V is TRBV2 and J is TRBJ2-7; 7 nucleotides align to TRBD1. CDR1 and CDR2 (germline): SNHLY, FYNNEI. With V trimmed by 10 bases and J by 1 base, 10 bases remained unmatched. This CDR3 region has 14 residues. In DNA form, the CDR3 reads TGTGCCACCAAGGACAGGCATCTTTCCTACGAGCAGTACTTC. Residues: CATKDRHLSYEQYF.

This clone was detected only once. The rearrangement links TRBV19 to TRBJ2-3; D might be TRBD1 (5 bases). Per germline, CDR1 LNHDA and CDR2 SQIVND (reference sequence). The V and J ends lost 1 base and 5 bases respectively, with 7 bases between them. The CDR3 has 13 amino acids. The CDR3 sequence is CASSIGGKDTQYF. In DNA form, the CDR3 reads TGTGCCAGTAGTATAGGGGGCAAAGATACGCAGTATTTT.

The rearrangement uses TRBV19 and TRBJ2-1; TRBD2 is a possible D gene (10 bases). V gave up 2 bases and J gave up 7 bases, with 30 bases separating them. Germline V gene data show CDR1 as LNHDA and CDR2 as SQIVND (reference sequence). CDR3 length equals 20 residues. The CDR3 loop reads CASSITHYTSGTGLRNEQFF. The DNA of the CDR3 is TGTGCCAGTAGTATAACCCACTACACTAGCGGGACAGGGCTTAGGAATGAGCAGTTCTTC.

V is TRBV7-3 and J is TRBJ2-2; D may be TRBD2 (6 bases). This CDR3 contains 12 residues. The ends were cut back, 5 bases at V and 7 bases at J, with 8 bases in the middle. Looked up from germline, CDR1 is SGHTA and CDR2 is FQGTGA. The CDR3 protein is CASSIGGGELFF. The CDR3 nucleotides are TGTGCCAGCAGCATCGGGGGCGGGGAGCTGTTTTTT.

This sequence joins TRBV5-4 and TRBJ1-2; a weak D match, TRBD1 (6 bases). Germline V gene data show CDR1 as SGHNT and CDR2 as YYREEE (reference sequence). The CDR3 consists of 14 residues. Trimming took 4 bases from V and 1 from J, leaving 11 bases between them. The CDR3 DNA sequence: TGTGCCAGCAGCGCGTACAGGGTTAACTATGGCTACACCTTC. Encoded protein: CASSAYRVNYGYTF.